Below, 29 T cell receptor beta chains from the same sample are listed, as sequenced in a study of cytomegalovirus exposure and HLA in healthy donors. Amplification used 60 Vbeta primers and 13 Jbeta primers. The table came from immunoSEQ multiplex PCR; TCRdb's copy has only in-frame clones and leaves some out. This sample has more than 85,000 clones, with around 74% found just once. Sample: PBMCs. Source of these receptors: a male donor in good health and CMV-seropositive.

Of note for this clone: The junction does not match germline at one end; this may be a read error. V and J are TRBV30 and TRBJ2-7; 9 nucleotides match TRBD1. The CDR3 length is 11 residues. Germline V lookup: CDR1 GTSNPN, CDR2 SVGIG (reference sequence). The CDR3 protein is CASSRDREKSF. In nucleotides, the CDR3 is TGTGCCTCGTCCCGGGACAGGGAGAAGTCCTTC.

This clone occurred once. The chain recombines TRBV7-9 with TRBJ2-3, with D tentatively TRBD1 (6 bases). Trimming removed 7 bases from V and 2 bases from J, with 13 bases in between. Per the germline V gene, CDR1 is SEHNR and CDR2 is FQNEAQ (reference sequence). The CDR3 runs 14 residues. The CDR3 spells CASNPTGSTDTQYF. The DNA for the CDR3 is TGTGCCAGCAACCCGACAGGATCCACAGATACGCAGTATTTT.

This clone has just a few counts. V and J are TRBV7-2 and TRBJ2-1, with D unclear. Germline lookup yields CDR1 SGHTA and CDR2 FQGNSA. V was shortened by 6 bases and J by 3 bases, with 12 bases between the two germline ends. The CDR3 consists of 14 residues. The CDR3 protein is CASRPTPYYNEQFF. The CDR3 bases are TGTGCCAGCAGGCCGACACCCTACTACAATGAGCAGTTCTTC.

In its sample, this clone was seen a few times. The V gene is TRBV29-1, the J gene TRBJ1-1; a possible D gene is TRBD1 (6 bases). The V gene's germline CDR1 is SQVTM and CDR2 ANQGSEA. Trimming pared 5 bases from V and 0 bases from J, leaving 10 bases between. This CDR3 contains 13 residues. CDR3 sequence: CSVRTAVNTEAFF. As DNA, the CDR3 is TGCAGCGTTCGGACAGCCGTGAACACTGAAGCTTTCTTT.

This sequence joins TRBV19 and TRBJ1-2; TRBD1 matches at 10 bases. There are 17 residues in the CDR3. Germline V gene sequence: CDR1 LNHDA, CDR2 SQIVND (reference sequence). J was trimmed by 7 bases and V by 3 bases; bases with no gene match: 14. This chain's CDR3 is CASSISPGTGATGGYTF. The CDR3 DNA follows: TGTGCCAGTAGTATTAGTCCCGGGACAGGGGCTACAGGTGGCTACACCTTC.

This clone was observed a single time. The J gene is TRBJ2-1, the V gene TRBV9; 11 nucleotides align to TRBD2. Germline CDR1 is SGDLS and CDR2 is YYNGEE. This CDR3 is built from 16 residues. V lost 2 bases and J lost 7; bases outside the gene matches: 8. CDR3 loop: CASSVDSGGAWNEQFF. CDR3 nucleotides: TGTGCCAGCAGCGTTGATAGCGGGGGGGCGTGGAATGAGCAGTTCTTC.

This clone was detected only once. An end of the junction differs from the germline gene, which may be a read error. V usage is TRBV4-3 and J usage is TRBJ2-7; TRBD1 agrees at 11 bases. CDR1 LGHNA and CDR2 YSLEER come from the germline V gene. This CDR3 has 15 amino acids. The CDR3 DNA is TGCGTCAGCAGCGTAGGGACAGGGGGTATCTACGAGCAGTACTTC. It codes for CVSSVGTGGIYEQYF.

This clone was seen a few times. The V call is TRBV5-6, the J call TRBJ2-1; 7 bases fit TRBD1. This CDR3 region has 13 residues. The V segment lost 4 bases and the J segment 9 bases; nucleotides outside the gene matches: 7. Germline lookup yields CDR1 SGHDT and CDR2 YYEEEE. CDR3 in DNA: TGTGCCAGCAGCCCGATGACAGGGAGTGAGCAGTTCTTC. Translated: CASSPMTGSEQFF.

The CDR3 reads CASSLESGQGNSPLHF. The CDR3 DNA reads TGTGCCAGCAGCTTGGAGTCGGGACAGGGGAATTCACCCCTCCACTTT. This chain links TRBV5-4 with TRBJ1-6; 10 bases are a match to TRBD1. With V trimmed by 0 bases and J by 7 bases, 4 bases remained unmatched. The germline gives CDR1 SGHNT, CDR2 YYREEE (reference sequence). This CDR3 is built from 16 residues.

CDR3 nucleotide sequence: TGCGCCAGCAGTGAGTCGCTGACAGCCGATACCCACAATGAGCAGTTCTTC. Encoded protein: CASSESLTADTHNEQFF. The chain is built from TRBV10-2 and TRBJ2-1, with D possibly matching TRBD1 (5 bases). CDR1 WSHSY and CDR2 SAAADI come from the germline V gene. CDR3 length: 17 residues. Trimming stripped 0 bases from V and 5 bases from J, with 17 bases between.

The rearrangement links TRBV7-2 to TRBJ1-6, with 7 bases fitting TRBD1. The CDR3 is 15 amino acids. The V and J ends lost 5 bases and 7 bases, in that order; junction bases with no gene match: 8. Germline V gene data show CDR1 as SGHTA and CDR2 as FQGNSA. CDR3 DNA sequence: TGTGCCAGCAGCAGGGAAGGGGGCGAAAATTCACCCCTCCACTTT. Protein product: CASSREGGENSPLHF.

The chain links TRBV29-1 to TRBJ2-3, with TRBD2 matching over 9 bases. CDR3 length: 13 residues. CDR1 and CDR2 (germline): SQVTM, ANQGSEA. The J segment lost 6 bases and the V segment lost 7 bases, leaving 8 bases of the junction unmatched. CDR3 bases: TGCAGCGCGCAGACTAGCGGAAGGGATACGCAGTATTTT. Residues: CSAQTSGRDTQYF.

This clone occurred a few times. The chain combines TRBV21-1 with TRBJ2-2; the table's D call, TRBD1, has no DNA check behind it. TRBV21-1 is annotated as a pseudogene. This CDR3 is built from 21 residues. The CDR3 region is CASSTIRLDRVDHTYTGELFF. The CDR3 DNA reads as TGTGCCAGCAGCACCATACGGCTGGACAGGGTGGACCACACTTACACCGGGGAGCTGTTTTTT.

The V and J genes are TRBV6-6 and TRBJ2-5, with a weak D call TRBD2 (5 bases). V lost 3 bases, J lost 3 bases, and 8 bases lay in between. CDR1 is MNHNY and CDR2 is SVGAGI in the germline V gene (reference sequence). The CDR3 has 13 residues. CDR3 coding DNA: TGTGCCAGCAGTTATGACGGGGAAGAGACCCAGTACTTC. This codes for CASSYDGEETQYF.

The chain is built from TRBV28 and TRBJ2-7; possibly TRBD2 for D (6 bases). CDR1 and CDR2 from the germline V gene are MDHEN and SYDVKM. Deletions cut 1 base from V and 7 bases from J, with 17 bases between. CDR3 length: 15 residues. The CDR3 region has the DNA TGTGCCAGCAGTTTATCTGGTGGGGGGTCGGGAGAGCAGTACTTC. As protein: CASSLSGGGSGEQYF. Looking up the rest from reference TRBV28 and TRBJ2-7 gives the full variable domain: DVKVTQSSRYLVKRTGEKVFLECVQDMDHENMFWYRQDPGLGLRLIYFSYDVKMKEKGDIPEGYSVSREKKERFSLILESASTNQTSMYLCASSLSGGGSGEQYFGPGTRLTVT.

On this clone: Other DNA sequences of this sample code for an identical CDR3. The CDR3 DNA follows: TGCGCCAGCAGCTTGGCGGGCAATCAGCCCCAGCATTTT. It translates to CASSLAGNQPQHF. The chain carries TRBV5-1 and TRBJ1-5; D ambiguous. The V end was cut by 0 bases, the J end by 2 bases, with 3 bases between. This CDR3 spans 13 amino acids. CDR1 is SGHRS and CDR2 is YFSETQ in the germline V gene.

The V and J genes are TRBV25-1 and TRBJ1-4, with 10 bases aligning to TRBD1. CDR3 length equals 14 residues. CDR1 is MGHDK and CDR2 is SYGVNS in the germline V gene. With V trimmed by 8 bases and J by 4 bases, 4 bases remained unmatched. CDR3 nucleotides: TGTGCCAGCCTCGGGACAGGGGATAATGAAAAACTGTTTTTT. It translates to CASLGTGDNEKLFF.

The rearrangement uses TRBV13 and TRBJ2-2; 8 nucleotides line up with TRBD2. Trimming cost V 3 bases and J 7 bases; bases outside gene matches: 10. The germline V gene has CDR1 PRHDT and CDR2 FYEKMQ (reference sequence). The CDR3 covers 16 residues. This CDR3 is CASSFGRGAPVGELFF. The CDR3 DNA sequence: TGTGCCAGCAGCTTCGGGCGGGGGGCCCCTGTCGGGGAGCTGTTTTTT.

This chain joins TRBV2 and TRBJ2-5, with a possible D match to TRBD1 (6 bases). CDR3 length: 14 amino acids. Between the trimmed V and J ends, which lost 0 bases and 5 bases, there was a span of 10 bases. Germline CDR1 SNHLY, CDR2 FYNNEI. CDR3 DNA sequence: TGTGCCAGCAGTGAAGCGACAGGAAAGGAGACCCAGTACTTC. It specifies CASSEATGKETQYF.

The CDR3 here is CASSPRESGNTIYF. CDR3 in DNA: TGTGCCAGCAGCCCCAGGGAATCTGGAAACACCATATATTTT. V usage is TRBV28 and J usage is TRBJ1-3, with D possibly being TRBD1 (5 bases). The germline V gene has CDR1 MDHEN and CDR2 SYDVKM. V lost 6 bases, J lost 1 base, and 10 bases lay in between. The length of the CDR3 is 14 residues.

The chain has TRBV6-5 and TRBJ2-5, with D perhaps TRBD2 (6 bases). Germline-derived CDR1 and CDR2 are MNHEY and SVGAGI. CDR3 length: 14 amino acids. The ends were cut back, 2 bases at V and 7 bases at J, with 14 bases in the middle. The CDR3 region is CASSYQGAGGTQYF. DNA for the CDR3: TGTGCCAGCAGTTACCAGGGCGCCGGGGGGACCCAGTACTTC.

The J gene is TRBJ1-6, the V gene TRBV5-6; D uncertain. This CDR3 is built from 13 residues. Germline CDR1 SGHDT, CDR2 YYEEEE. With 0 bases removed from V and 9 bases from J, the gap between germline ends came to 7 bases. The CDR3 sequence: CASSLASGSPLHF. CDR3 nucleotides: TGTGCCAGCAGCTTGGCCTCGGGTTCACCCCTCCACTTT. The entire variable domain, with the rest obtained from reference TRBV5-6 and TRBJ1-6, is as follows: DAGVTQSPTHLIKTRGQQVTLRCSPKSGHDTVSWYQQALGQGPQFIFQYYEEEERQRGNFPDRFSGHQFPNYSSELNVNALLLGDSALYLCASSLASGSPLHFGNGTRLTVT.

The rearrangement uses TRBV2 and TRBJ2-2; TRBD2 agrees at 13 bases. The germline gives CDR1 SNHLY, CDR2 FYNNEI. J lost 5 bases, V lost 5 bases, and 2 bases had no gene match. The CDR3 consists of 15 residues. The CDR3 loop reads CASSTLAGGTGELFF. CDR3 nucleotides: TGTGCCAGCAGTACACTAGCGGGGGGGACCGGGGAGCTGTTTTTT.

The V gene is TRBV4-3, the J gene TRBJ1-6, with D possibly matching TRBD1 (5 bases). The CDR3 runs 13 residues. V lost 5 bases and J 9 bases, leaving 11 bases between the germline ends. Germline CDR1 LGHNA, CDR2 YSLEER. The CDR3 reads CASSKRQFSPLHF. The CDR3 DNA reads TGCGCCAGCAGCAAGAGACAGTTTTCACCCCTCCACTTT.

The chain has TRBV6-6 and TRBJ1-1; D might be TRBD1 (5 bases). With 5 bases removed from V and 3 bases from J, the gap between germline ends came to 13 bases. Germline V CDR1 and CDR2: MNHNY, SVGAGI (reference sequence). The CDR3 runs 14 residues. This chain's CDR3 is CASSTMSGYTEAFF. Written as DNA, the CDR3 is TGTGCCAGCAGTACGATGTCAGGGTACACTGAAGCTTTCTTT.

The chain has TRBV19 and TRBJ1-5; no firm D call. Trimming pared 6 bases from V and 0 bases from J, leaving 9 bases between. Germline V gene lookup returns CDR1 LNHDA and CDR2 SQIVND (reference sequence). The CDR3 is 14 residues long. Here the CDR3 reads CASRTELSNQPQHF. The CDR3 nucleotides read TGTGCCAGTAGGACGGAGCTTAGCAATCAGCCCCAGCATTTT.

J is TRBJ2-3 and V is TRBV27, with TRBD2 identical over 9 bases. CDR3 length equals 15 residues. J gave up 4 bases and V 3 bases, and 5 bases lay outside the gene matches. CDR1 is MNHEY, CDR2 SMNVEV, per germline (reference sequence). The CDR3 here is CASSFLAGESDTQYF. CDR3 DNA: TGTGCCAGCAGTTTTTTAGCGGGGGAGTCAGATACGCAGTATTTT.

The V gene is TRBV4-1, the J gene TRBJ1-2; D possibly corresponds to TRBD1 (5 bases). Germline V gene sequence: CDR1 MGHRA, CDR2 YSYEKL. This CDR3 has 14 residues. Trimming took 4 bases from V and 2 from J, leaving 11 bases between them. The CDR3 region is CASSPLGGNYGYTF. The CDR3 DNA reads TGCGCCAGCAGCCCCCTGGGGGGGAACTATGGCTACACCTTC.

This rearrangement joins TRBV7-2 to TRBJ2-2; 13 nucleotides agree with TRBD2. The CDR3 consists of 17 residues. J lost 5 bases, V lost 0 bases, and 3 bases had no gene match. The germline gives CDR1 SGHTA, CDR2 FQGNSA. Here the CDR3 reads CASSLATSGGRTGELFF. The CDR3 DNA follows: TGTGCCAGCAGCTTAGCGACTAGCGGGGGGAGGACCGGGGAGCTGTTTTTT.